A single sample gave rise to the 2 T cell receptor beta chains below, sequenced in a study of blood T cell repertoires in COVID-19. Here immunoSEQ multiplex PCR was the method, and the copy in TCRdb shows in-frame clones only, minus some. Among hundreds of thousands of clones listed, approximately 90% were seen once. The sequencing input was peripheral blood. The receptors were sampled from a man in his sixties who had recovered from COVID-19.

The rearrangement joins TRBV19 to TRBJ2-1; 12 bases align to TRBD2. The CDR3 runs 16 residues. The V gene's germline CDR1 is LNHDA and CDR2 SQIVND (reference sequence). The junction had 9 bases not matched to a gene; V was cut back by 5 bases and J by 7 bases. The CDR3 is CASSHRTSGTGNEQFF. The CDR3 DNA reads TGTGCCAGTAGTCATCGGACTAGCGGGACGGGTAATGAGCAGTTCTTC.

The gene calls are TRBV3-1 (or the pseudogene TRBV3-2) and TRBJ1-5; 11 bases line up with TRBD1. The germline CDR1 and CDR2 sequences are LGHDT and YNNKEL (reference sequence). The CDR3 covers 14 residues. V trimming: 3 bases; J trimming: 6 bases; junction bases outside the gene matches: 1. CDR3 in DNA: TGTGCCAGCAGCCAGGGGACAGGGGGTCAGCCCCAGCATTTT. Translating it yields CASSQGTGGQPQHF.